This T cell receptor beta chain emerged from a study of human T cells and chemical hapten exposure. A single record per CDR3 protein comes from TCRdb applying MiXCR to the RACE reads. Among about 45,000 distinct CDR3 sequences listed, around 3.4% were seen once. This clonotype was observed a handful of times. This CDR3 contains 17 residues. Germline CDR1 reads MDHEN; CDR2 reads SYDVKM. V shed 3 bases and J shed 0 bases, with 12 bases lying between them. Specified time point: healthy volunteer bleed at 6 weeks. The starting material, unfractionated whole blood, was used for total RNA extraction. Specimen: whole blood. The receptor was isolated from a human donor in good health. Some clones in this sample may be carry-over from other donors' samples. The rearrangement joins TRBV28 to TRBJ2-6; D remains ambiguous. CDR3 region: CASSFSLGPSGANVLTF. The CDR3 DNA reads TGTGCCAGCAGTTTCAGTCTAGGGCCCTCTGGGGCCAACGTCCTGACTTTC.